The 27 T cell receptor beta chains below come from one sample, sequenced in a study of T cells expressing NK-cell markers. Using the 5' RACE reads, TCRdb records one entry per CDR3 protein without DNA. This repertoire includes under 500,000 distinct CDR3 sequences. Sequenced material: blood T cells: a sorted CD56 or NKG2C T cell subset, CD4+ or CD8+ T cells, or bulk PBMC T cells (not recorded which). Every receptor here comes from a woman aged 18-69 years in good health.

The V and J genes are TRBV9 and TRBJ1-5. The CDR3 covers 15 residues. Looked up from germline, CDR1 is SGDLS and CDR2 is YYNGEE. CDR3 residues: CASSVGPLPNQPQHF.

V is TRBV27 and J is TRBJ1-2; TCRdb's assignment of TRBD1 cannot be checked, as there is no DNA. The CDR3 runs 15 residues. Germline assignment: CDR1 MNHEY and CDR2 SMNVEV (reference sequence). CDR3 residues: CASSLFDRGGYGYTF.

CDR3 amino acids: CASSSLPDNTEAFF. The chain employs TRBV5-1 and TRBJ1-1. Germline V gene data show CDR1 as SGHRS and CDR2 as YFSETQ. There are 14 residues in the CDR3. The variable domain in full, completed from reference TRBV5-1 and TRBJ1-1, reads KAGVTQTPRYLIKTRGQQVTLSCSPISGHRSVSWYQQTPGQGLQFLFEYFSETQRNKGNFPGRFSGRQFSNSRSEMNVSTLELGDSALYLCASSSLPDNTEAFFGQGTRLTVV.

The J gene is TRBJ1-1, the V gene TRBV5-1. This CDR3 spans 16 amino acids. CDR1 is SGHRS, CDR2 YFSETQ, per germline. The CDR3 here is CASSSGPFGSNTEAFF.

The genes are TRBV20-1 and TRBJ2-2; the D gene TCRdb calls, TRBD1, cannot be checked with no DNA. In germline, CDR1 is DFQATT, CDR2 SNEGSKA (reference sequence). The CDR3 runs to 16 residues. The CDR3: CSARERGRGNTGELFF.

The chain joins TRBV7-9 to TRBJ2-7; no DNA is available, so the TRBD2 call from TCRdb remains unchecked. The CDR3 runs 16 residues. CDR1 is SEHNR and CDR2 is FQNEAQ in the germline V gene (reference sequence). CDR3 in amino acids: CASSLLLAGGGYEQYF. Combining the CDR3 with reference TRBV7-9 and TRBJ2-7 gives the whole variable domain DTGVSQNPRHKITKRGQNVTFRCDPISEHNRLYWYRQTLGQGPEFLTYFQNEAQLEKSRLLSDRFSAERPKGSFSTLEIQRTEQGDSAMYLCASSLLLAGGGYEQYFGPGTRLTVT.

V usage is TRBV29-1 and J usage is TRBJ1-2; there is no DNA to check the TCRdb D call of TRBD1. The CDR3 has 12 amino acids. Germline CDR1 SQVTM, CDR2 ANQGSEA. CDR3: CSCEGANYGYTF.

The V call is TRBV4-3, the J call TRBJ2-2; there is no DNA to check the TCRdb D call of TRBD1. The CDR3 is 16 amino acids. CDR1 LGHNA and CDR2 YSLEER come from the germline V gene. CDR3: CASSHSGQGDGGELFF.

The CDR3: CASRFGTDDEQYF. This chain links TRBV19 with TRBJ2-7; the TRBD1 assignment by TCRdb is unverifiable without DNA. Germline values: CDR1 LNHDA, CDR2 SQIVND (reference sequence). This CDR3 is built from 13 residues.

CDR3: CAISESTAIQYF. This chain connects TRBV10-3 to TRBJ2-4. This CDR3 has 12 residues. CDR1 ENHRY and CDR2 SYGVKD come from the germline V gene.

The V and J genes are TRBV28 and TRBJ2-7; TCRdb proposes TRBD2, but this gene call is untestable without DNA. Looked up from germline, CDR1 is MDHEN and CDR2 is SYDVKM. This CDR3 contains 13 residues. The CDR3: CATLAGGPYEQYF.

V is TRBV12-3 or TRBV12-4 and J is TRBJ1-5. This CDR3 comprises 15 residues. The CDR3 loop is CASSLGRWSDQPQHF.

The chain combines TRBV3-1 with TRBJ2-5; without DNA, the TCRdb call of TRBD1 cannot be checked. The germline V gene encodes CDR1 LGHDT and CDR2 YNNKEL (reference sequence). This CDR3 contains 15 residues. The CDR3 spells CASSGRDHPRNTQYF.

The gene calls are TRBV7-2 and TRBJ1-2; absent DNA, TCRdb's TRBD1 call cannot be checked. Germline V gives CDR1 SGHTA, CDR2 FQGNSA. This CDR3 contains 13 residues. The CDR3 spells CASSLGRDRSYTF.

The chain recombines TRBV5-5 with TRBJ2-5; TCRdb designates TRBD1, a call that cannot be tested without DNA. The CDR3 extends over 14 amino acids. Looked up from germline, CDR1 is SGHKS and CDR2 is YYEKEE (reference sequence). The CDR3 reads CASSLGQGYETQYF.

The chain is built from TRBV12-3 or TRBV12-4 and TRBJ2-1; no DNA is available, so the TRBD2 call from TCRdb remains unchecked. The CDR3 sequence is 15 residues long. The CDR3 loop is CASRLTSGGSNEQFF.

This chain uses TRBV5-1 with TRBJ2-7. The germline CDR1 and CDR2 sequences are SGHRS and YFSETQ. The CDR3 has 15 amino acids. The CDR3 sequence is CASSPRWVGAYEQYF.

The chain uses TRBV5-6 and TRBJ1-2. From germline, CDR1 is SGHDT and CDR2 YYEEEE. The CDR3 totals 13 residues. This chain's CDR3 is CASSLWQGEGYTF.

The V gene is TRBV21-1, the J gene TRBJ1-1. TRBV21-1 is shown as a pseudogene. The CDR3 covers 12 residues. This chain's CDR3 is CASSKVGPGAFF.

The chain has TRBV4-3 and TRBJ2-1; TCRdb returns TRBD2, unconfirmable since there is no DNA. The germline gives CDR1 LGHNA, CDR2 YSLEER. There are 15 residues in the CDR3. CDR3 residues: CASSRSSGGYNEQFF.

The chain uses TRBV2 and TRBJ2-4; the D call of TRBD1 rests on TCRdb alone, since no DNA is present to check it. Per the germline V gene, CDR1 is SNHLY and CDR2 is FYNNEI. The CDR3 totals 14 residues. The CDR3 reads CASTEGGTKNIQYF.

CDR3 sequence reads: CASATGGAYEQYF. The chain has TRBV12-3 or TRBV12-4 and TRBJ2-7; TCRdb's D call, TRBD1, is unchecked because there is no DNA. The CDR3 consists of 13 residues.

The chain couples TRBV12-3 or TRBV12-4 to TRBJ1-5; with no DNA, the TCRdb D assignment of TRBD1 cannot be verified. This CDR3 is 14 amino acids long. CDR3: CASSPDRGRQPQHF.

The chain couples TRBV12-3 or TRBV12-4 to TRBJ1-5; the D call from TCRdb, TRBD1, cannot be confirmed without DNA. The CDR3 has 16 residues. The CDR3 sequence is CASTPQGSVSNQPQHF.

CDR3 residues: CASSQDLGSGGTNEQFF. J is TRBJ2-1 and V is TRBV4-3; TCRdb proposes TRBD2, but this gene call is untestable without DNA. The germline V gene encodes CDR1 LGHNA and CDR2 YSLEER. This CDR3 is built from 17 residues.

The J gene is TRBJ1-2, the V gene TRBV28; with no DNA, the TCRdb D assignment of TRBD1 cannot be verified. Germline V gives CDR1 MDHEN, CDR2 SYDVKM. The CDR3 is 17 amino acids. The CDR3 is CASSSRHRGTTNYGYTF.

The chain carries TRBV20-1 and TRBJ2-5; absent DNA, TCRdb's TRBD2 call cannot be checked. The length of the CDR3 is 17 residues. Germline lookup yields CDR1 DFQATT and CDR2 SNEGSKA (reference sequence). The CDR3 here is CSASGGFSGVGQETQYF.